These 2 T cell receptor beta chains came from one sample sequenced in a study of tumor and adjacent non-tumor tissue in lung cancer. RNA was extracted from bulk tissue without any cell sorting. Distant lung tissue was collected more than 3 cm away from the tumor edge. A modified ARM-PCR protocol with three rounds of nested PCR amplified TCRbeta. TCRdb itself ran the multiplex PCR reads through MiXCR, one entry per CDR3 protein. In the table there are about 77,000 distinct CDR3 sequences, over 65% of which are singletons. The specimen was distant non-tumor lung tissue. These receptor sequences come from a man in his 70s with non-small cell lung cancer.

Note on this clonotype: A much larger clone sits a single nucleotide away, making a read error possible. It is likely a read error, because the conserved phenylalanine at the end of the CDR3 is missing. The chain is built from TRBV12-3 or TRBV12-4 and TRBJ1-5; D unresolved. This CDR3 comprises 12 residues. V lost 6 bases to trimming and J lost 6 bases, with 9 bases between them. The CDR3 protein is CASSRGVQPQHL. The CDR3 DNA reads as TGTGCCAGCAGCCGAGGCGTTCAGCCCCAGCATCTT.

Details on this clonotype: Here the CDR3 omits its conserved ending phenylalanine or tryptophan, so a read error is the likely source. It is unclear where the CDR3 begins or ends on the DNA, so no DNA is shown, and the CDR3 is as TCRdb lists it. The chain recombines TRBV5-6 with TRBJ2-7; the table's D call of TRBD1 was not tested on the DNA. Per the germline V gene, CDR1 is SGHDT and CDR2 is YYEEEE. The CDR3 is 16 residues long, counting both termini. The CDR3 loop is CASSSVVLDRTNEEYL.